This T cell receptor (beta chain) was sequenced in a study of cytomegalovirus exposure and HLA in healthy donors. The study drew the donors from its 120-subject validation cohort, separate from the roughly 700-subject first cohort. The germline CDR1 and CDR2 sequences are DFQATT and SNEGSKA (reference sequence). V was pared by 6 bases and J by 5 bases, with 2 bases between. This CDR3 contains 8 residues. The repertoire was sequenced with immunoSEQ multiplex PCR; TCRdb's copy has only in-frame clones and lacks some. The sample carries a few hundred thousand clones, roughly 88% recorded once. V usage is TRBV20-1 and J usage is TRBJ2-7, with D uncertain. Material for sequencing was PBMCs. This sequence originates from a woman aged 18-30 years in good health and CMV-seronegative. CDR3: CSANEQYF. CDR3 nucleotides: TGCAGTGCCAACGAGCAGTACTTC.